This TCR beta chain stems from a study of cytomegalovirus exposure and HLA in healthy donors. Points from the study as a whole: As immune exposure information, only CMV serostatus was available. The study recorded 150 to 200 TCR beta chains that were cytomegalovirus-associated. Later work found that TCR association rates differed between HLA loci; DRB1 had the most and HLA-C the fewest.

CDR3 size: 13 residues. V trimming: 6 bases; J trimming: 6 bases; junction bases outside the gene matches: 5. Germline V gene data show CDR1 as SGHTA and CDR2 as FQGNSA. Note on this clone: Its antigen remains unidentified.

PCR used 60 Vbeta primers and 13 Jbeta primers. Clones were sequenced by immunoSEQ multiplex PCR, and TCRdb holds only the in-frame ones, with some missing. The repertoire holds around 150,000 clones, with 70% to 80% as singletons. The sequence was obtained from a man in his thirties or forties in good health and CMV-seropositive. The sequenced sample was PBMCs. The chain carries TRBV7-2 and TRBJ1-2; 9 bases fit TRBD1. The CDR3, as DNA: TGTGCCAGCAGAAACACAGGGGGCCATGGCTACACCTTC. Amino acid sequence: CASRNTGGHGYTF. The full variable domain, completed using reference TRBV7-2 and TRBJ1-2, is GAGVSQSPSNKVTEKGKDVELRCDPISGHTALYWYRQSLGQGLEFLIYFQGNSAPDKSGLPSDRFSAERTGGSVSTLTIQRTQQEDSAVYLCASRNTGGHGYTFGSGTRLTVV.